The entry below gives a single T cell receptor beta chain sequence along with its context. Its antigen is still unknown. These data are taken from a study of identical twins. The study's findings and limits: Those out-of-frame alpha sequences shared by twins showed an excess of low generation probability. In zero-insertion analyses, partial confounding could arise from invariant MAIT and iNKT cells.

Germline CDR1 reads SEHNR; CDR2 reads FQNEAQ (reference sequence). There are 13 residues in the CDR3. V was shortened by 4 bases and J by 4 bases, with 8 bases between the two germline ends. TCRdb independently ran MiXCR on the 5' RACE reads; one entry per CDR3 protein. Here the sample spans 450,000 to 650,000 distinct CDR3 sequences, around a tenth being singletons. These data were also reused for a study on yellow fever vaccine responses in identical twins.

This clonotype was obtained from a woman younger than 30 in good health. The chain carries TRBV7-9 and TRBJ2-1; D unresolved. Sequenced input: PBMCs. For the CDR3, the DNA is TGTGCCAGCAGCTCGAACTTATACAATGAGCAGTTCTTC. Protein: CASSSNLYNEQFF.